This TCR beta chain was recorded in a study of shared clonotypes between healthy human individuals. Across the whole study: The people who gave samples were a couple of women and a few men aged 18 to 49. The study's findings and limits: The generation probabilities recorded for non-shared clonotypes fell below those of clonotypes shared by all four donors.

Donation came from healthy HIV-negative adults that had no recent acute infections or vaccinations. Adult Caucasians living in Nashville, Tennessee made up all of the donors. Of note for this clone: Its antigen remains unknown.

Some clones are missing from TCRdb's copy, which holds only in-frame ones; the method was immunoSEQ multiplex PCR. The repertoire consists of hundreds of thousands of clones, with roughly 95% occurring once and the leading ten covering approximately 0.06%. CDR1 MDHEN and CDR2 SYDVKM come from the germline V gene. V was trimmed by 2 bases and J by 0 bases, leaving 14 bases between them. The CDR3 is made up of 16 amino acids. J is TRBJ2-7 and V is TRBV28; tentative D call: TRBD1 (6 bases). The source is a woman aged 30 to 39 in good health. Input material: naive CD4+ T cells sorted from blood. As to subset: CD45RA+ positively selected. The CDR3 nucleotides are TGTGCCAGCAGTTTACCCACAGGGTTGAGCTCCTACGAGCAGTACTTC. This encodes CASSLPTGLSSYEQYF.